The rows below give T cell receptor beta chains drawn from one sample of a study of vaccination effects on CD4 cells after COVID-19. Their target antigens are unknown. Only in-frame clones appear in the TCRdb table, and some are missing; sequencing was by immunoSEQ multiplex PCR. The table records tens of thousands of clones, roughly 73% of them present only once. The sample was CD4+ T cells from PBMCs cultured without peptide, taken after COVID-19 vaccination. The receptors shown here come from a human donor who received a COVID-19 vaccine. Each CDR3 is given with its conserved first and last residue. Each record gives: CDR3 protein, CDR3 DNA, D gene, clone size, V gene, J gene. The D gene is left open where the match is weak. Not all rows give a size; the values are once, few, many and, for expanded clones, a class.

CDR3: CASSAGVAGELFF
DNA: TGTGCCAGCAGCGCAGGGGTGGCCGGGGAGCTGTTTTTT
D: NA
size: NA
V: TRBV5-5
J: TRBJ2-2

CDR3: CSVETANYGYTF
DNA: TGCAGCGTTGAGACAGCTAACTATGGCTACACCTTC
D: NA
size: once
V: TRBV29-1
J: TRBJ1-2

CDR3: CASSLTSGQGGDTQYF
DNA: TGTGCCAGCAGCTTGACGAGCGGACAGGGCGGAGATACGCAGTATTTT
D: TRBD1
size: NA
V: TRBV5-6
J: TRBJ2-3

CDR3: CASSEFLGATDTQYF
DNA: TGCGCCAGCAGCGAGTTCCTGGGGGCAACAGATACGCAGTATTTT
D: NA
size: few
V: TRBV10-1
J: TRBJ2-3

CDR3: CSGSVNEQFF
DNA: TGCAGTGGCAGCGTGAATGAGCAGTTCTTC
D: NA
size: NA
V: TRBV20-1
J: TRBJ2-1

CDR3: CASRLAGANVLTF
DNA: TGTGCCAGCAGACTGGCGGGGGCCAACGTCCTGACTTTC
D: NA
size: NA
V: TRBV12-3/TRBV12-4
J: TRBJ2-6

CDR3: CAGRGVNTEAFF
DNA: TGTGCCGGCCGGGGGGTGAACACTGAAGCTTTCTTT
D: NA
size: NA
V: TRBV28
J: TRBJ1-1

CDR3: CASSEGVGSYGYTF
DNA: TGCGCCAGCAGTGAGGGGGTCGGCAGCTATGGCTACACCTTC
D: NA
size: NA
V: TRBV10-1
J: TRBJ1-2

CDR3: CASNRPRGSEGRHGYTF
DNA: TGTGCCAGCAACAGGCCCCGAGGGTCGGAGGGGCGCCATGGCTACACCTTC
D: NA
size: NA
V: TRBV5-6
J: TRBJ1-2

CDR3: CASSESDRGGETQYF
DNA: TGTGCCAGCTCGGAGAGTGACCGGGGAGGGGAGACCCAGTACTTC
D: TRBD2
size: NA
V: TRBV18
J: TRBJ2-5

CDR3: CASSQFPLLGDGELFF
DNA: TGCGCCAGCAGTCAATTCCCCCTCCTTGGGGACGGGGAGCTGTTTTTT
D: NA
size: NA
V: TRBV23-1
J: TRBJ2-2

CDR3: CASSREGSGETQYF
DNA: TGTGCCAGCAGTCGGGAGGGGTCAGGCGAGACCCAGTACTTC
D: TRBD2
size: NA
V: TRBV6-5
J: TRBJ2-5

CDR3: CASSRPPGTGGEETQYF
DNA: TGTGCCAGCAGCCGCCCTCCTGGGACAGGGGGGGAAGAGACCCAGTACTTC
D: TRBD1
size: NA
V: TRBV3-1/TRBV3-2
J: TRBJ2-5

CDR3: CASSKLGTGKGNTIYF
DNA: TGTGCCAGCAGCAAACTCGGGACAGGGAAAGGAAACACCATATATTTT
D: TRBD1
size: NA
V: TRBV3-1/TRBV3-2
J: TRBJ1-3

CDR3: CASSRTSGNTIYF
DNA: TGTGCCAGCAGCCGGACAAGCGGAAACACCATATATTTT
D: NA
size: NA
V: TRBV6-5
J: TRBJ1-3

CDR3: CASSLDRKNYGYTF
DNA: TGTGCCAGCAGCTTGGACAGAAAGAACTATGGCTACACCTTC
D: NA
size: NA
V: TRBV5-4
J: TRBJ1-2

CDR3: CASSQRLSTDTQYF
DNA: TGTGCCAGCAGCCAGAGGCTTAGCACAGATACGCAGTATTTT
D: NA
size: NA
V: TRBV9
J: TRBJ2-3

CDR3: CASRIRGRPGYTF
DNA: TGTGCCAGCAGAATTAGAGGACGCCCAGGCTACACCTTC
D: NA
size: NA
V: TRBV5-6
J: TRBJ1-2

CDR3: CASSVEGVGSAGGFNEQFF
DNA: TGTGCCAGCAGCGTAGAGGGCGTAGGGTCAGCGGGGGGGTTCAATGAGCAGTTCTTC
D: TRBD2
size: NA
V: TRBV9
J: TRBJ2-1

CDR3: CASSLVSSGSSPYNEQFF
DNA: TGTGCCAGCAGCTTGGTATCGTCGGGCTCGTCCCCTTACAATGAGCAGTTCTTC
D: NA
size: NA
V: TRBV5-5
J: TRBJ2-1

CDR3: CASSYMNTGELFF
DNA: TGTGCCAGCAGTTACATGAACACCGGGGAGCTGTTTTTT
D: NA
size: NA
V: TRBV25-1
J: TRBJ2-2

CDR3: CASKTGARGEKLFF
DNA: TGTGCCAGTAAGACAGGGGCACGTGGTGAAAAACTGTTTTTT
D: TRBD1
size: NA
V: TRBV6-5
J: TRBJ1-4

CDR3: CASSLFFGGAGTDTQYF
DNA: TGTGCCAGCAGCTTATTTTTCGGGGGGGCGGGCACAGATACGCAGTATTTT
D: TRBD2
size: NA
V: TRBV13
J: TRBJ2-3

CDR3: CASSIGNPGQGGTGELFF
DNA: TGTGCCAGTAGTATAGGCAATCCGGGACAGGGGGGCACCGGGGAGCTGTTTTTT
D: TRBD1
size: NA
V: TRBV19
J: TRBJ2-2

CDR3: CASSSWTGRTDTQYF
DNA: TGTGCCAGCAGCTCCTGGACAGGGAGGACAGATACGCAGTATTTT
D: TRBD1
size: NA
V: TRBV5-4
J: TRBJ2-3

CDR3: CASSHGQLANYGYTF
DNA: TGCGCCAGCAGCCATGGACAATTAGCTAACTATGGCTACACCTTC
D: NA
size: few
V: TRBV5-1
J: TRBJ1-2

CDR3: CAWSGRDRDEKLFF
DNA: TGTGCCTGGAGTGGTAGGGATAGAGATGAAAAACTGTTTTTT
D: NA
size: NA
V: TRBV30
J: TRBJ1-4

CDR3: CASSLADYNSPLHF
DNA: TGCGCCAGCAGCTTGGCAGACTATAATTCACCCCTCCACTTT
D: NA
size: NA
V: TRBV5-1
J: TRBJ1-6

CDR3: CASSLSRTSGYNEQFF
DNA: TGTGCCAGCAGCCTGTCCAGGACTAGCGGTTACAATGAGCAGTTCTTC
D: TRBD2
size: NA
V: TRBV3-1/TRBV3-2
J: TRBJ2-1

CDR3: CASSYSMGDEKLFF
DNA: TGTGCCAGCAGTTACTCGATGGGGGATGAAAAACTGTTTTTT
D: NA
size: NA
V: TRBV6-5
J: TRBJ1-4

CDR3: CSVEDYGYTF
DNA: TGCAGCGTTGAGGACTATGGCTACACCTTC
D: NA
size: NA
V: TRBV29-1
J: TRBJ1-2

CDR3: CASSVGGADTQYF
DNA: TGTGCCAGCAGTGTGGGGGGCGCAGATACGCAGTATTTT
D: NA
size: NA
V: TRBV6-4
J: TRBJ2-3

CDR3: CASSSQGGETQYF
DNA: TGTGCCAGCAGCTCGCAGGGGGGGGAGACCCAGTACTTC
D: NA
size: NA
V: TRBV7-2
J: TRBJ2-5

CDR3: CASRGQDGAPQHF
DNA: TGTGCCAGCAGGGGTCAGGACGGGGCGCCCCAGCATTTT
D: NA
size: NA
V: TRBV2
J: TRBJ1-5

CDR3: CASSTAGGWDTGELFF
DNA: TGTGCCAGCAGCACAGCCGGGGGCTGGGACACCGGGGAGCTGTTTTTT
D: NA
size: NA
V: TRBV11-1
J: TRBJ2-2

CDR3: CASSSQLGTGNTGELFF
DNA: TGTGCCAGCAGCTCCCAACTGGGGACCGGTAACACCGGGGAGCTGTTTTTT
D: NA
size: NA
V: TRBV7-8
J: TRBJ2-2

CDR3: CASRLGGTGELFF
DNA: TGTGCCAGCCGACTCGGCGGCACCGGGGAGCTGTTTTTT
D: NA
size: NA
V: TRBV6-5
J: TRBJ2-2

CDR3: CASSKREGNSNQPQHF
DNA: TGTGCCAGCAGCAAACGCGAGGGAAATAGCAATCAGCCCCAGCATTTT
D: NA
size: NA
V: TRBV21-1
J: TRBJ1-5

CDR3: CASSRGNEQFF
DNA: TGCGCCAGCTCGCGGGGCAATGAGCAGTTCTTC
D: NA
size: NA
V: TRBV10-2
J: TRBJ2-1

CDR3: CASSQTGDTQYF
DNA: TGTGCCAGCAGCCAAACTGGAGATACGCAGTATTTT
D: NA
size: NA
V: TRBV3-1/TRBV3-2
J: TRBJ2-3

CDR3: CASSQEGTRNEQFF
DNA: TGCGCCAGCAGCCAAGAGGGTACGCGGAATGAGCAGTTCTTC
D: NA
size: NA
V: TRBV4-1
J: TRBJ2-1

CDR3: CASSSPNRDRYGYTF
DNA: TGTGCCAGCAGTTCACCTAACAGGGATCGCTATGGCTACACCTTC
D: NA
size: NA
V: TRBV6-5
J: TRBJ1-2

CDR3: CASSRGGGYNEQFF
DNA: TGTGCCAGCAGCCGCGGGGGGGGCTACAATGAGCAGTTCTTC
D: TRBD2
size: NA
V: TRBV11-3
J: TRBJ2-1

CDR3: CASSSGTGLLGDTQYF
DNA: TGCGCCAGCAGCAGCGGGACAGGGCTGTTAGGGGATACGCAGTATTTT
D: TRBD1
size: NA
V: TRBV5-1
J: TRBJ2-3

CDR3: CASSRQGSGNTEAFF
DNA: TGCGCCAGCAGCCGCCAGGGGAGCGGGAACACTGAAGCTTTCTTT
D: NA
size: NA
V: TRBV4-1
J: TRBJ1-1

CDR3: CASSLAVGGTQNIQYF
DNA: TGCGCCAGCAGCCTCGCAGTGGGCGGGACCCAAAACATTCAGTACTTC
D: NA
size: NA
V: TRBV4-1
J: TRBJ2-4

CDR3: CASSQLAGTYNEQFF
DNA: TGTGCCAGCAGTCAGCTAGCGGGGACGTACAATGAGCAGTTCTTC
D: TRBD2
size: NA
V: TRBV6-2/TRBV6-3
J: TRBJ2-1

CDR3: CASSRRLAGGITDTQYF
DNA: TGCGCCAGCAGCCGGCGACTAGCGGGGGGGATCACAGATACGCAGTATTTT
D: TRBD2
size: NA
V: TRBV5-1
J: TRBJ2-3

CDR3: CATSDSRAGPNYNEQFF
DNA: TGTGCCACCAGTGATTCAAGGGCGGGGCCCAATTACAATGAGCAGTTCTTC
D: NA
size: NA
V: TRBV24-1
J: TRBJ2-1

CDR3: CASSQVPTQETQYF
DNA: TGCGCCAGCAGCCAAGTACCCACGCAAGAGACCCAGTACTTC
D: NA
size: NA
V: TRBV4-1
J: TRBJ2-5

CDR3: CASSFDLWGIDGELFF
DNA: TGTGCCAGCAGCTTCGACTTGTGGGGGATTGACGGGGAGCTGTTTTTT
D: NA
size: NA
V: TRBV7-2
J: TRBJ2-2

CDR3: CASSLERGQRTDTQYF
DNA: TGCGCCAGCAGCTTGGAAAGGGGACAGCGCACAGATACGCAGTATTTT
D: TRBD1
size: few
V: TRBV5-1
J: TRBJ2-3

CDR3: CASSFYNEQFF
DNA: TGTGCCAGCAGCTTCTACAATGAGCAGTTCTTC
D: NA
size: NA
V: TRBV11-1
J: TRBJ2-1

CDR3: CASSSKNTGQETQYF
DNA: TGTGCCAGCAGTTCGAAGAATACAGGGCAAGAGACCCAGTACTTC
D: NA
size: NA
V: TRBV21-1
J: TRBJ2-5

CDR3: CASSATEGNSPLHF
DNA: TGTGCCAGCAGTGCCACAGAGGGGAATTCACCCCTCCACTTT
D: NA
size: NA
V: TRBV2
J: TRBJ1-6

CDR3: CASSKGGENTGELFF
DNA: TGTGCCAGCAGTAAAGGGGGAGAGAACACCGGGGAGCTGTTTTTT
D: NA
size: NA
V: TRBV5-5
J: TRBJ2-2

CDR3: CASSATGSLGGYTF
DNA: TGTGCCAGCAGTGCTACCGGGAGCCTTGGGGGCTACACCTTC
D: NA
size: NA
V: TRBV14
J: TRBJ1-2